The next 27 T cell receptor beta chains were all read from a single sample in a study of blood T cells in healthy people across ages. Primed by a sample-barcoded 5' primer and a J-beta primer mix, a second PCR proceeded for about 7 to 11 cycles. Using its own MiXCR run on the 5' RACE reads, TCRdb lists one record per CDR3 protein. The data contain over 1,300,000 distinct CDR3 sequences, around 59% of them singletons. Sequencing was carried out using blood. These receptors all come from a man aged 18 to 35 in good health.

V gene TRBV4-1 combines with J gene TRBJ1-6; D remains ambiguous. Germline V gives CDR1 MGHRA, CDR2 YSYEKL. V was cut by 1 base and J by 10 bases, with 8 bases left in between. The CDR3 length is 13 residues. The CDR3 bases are TGCGCCAGCAGCCAAGCGGATGGGTCACCCCTCCACTTT. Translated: CASSQADGSPLHF.

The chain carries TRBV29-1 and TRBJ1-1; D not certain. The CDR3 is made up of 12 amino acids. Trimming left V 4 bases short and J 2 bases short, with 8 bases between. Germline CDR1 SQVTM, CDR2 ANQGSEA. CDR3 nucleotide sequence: TGCAGCGTTGTTTTGGGAAACACTGAAGCTTTCTTT. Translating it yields CSVVLGNTEAFF.

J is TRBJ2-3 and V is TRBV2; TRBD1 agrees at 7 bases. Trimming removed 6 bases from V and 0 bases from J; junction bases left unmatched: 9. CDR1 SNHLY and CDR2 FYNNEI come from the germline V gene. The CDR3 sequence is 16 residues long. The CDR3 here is CASRTPRDSSTDTQYF. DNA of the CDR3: TGTGCCAGCAGGACACCCCGGGACAGTAGCACAGATACGCAGTATTTT.

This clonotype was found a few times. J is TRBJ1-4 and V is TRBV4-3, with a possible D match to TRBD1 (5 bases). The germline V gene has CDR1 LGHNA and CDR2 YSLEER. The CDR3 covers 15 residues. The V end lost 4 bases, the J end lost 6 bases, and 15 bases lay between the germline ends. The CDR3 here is CASSLTGPGDEKLFF. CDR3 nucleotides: TGCGCCAGCAGCCTCACAGGTCCGGGGGATGAAAAACTGTTTTTT.

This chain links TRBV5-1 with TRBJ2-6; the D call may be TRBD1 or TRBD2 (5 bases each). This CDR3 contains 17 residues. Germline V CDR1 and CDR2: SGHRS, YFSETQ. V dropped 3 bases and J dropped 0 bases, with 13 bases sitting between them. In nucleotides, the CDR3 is TGCGCCAGCAGCTCGGGACGGGGCGCCTCTGGGGCCAACGTCCTGACTTTC. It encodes CASSSGRGASGANVLTF.

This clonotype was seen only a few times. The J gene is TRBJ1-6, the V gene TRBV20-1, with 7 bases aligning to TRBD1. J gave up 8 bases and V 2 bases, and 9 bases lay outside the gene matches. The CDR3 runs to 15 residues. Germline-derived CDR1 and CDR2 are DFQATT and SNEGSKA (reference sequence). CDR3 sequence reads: CSARHPTGSDSPLHF. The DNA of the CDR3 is TGCAGTGCTAGACACCCGACAGGGTCAGATTCACCCCTCCACTTT.

CDR3 protein: CASSQGEGWSYEQYF. DNA for the CDR3: TGCGCCAGCAGCCAAGGAGAGGGATGGTCCTACGAGCAGTACTTC. V and J are TRBV4-1 and TRBJ2-7; D may be TRBD2 (5 bases). V lost 1 base to trimming and J lost 1 base, with 11 bases between them. This CDR3 contains 15 residues. Germline V CDR1 and CDR2: MGHRA, YSYEKL.

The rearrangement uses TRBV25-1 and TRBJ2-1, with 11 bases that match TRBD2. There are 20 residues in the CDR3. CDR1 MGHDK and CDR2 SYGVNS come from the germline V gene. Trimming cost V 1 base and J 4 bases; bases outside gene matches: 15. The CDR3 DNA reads TGTGCCAGCAGTGAATTAGGTACGGATAGCGGGAGGGCCGCTTACAATGAGCAGTTCTTC. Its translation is CASSELGTDSGRAAYNEQFF.

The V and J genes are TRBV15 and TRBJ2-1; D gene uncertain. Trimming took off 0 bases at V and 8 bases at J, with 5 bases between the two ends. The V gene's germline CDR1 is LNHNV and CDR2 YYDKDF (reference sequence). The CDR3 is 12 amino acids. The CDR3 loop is CATSRDHYEQFF. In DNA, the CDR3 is TGTGCCACCAGCAGAGATCATTATGAGCAGTTCTTC.

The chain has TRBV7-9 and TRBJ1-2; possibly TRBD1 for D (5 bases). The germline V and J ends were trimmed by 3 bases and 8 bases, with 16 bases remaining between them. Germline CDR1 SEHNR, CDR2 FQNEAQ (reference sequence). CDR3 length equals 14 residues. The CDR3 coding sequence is TGTGCCAGCAGCTTCCCGGTCGGGGGAGGAGGCTACACCTTC. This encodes CASSFPVGGGGYTF. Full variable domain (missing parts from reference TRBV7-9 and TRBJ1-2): DTGVSQNPRHKITKRGQNVTFRCDPISEHNRLYWYRQTLGQGPEFLTYFQNEAQLEKSRLLSDRFSAERPKGSFSTLEIQRTEQGDSAMYLCASSFPVGGGGYTFGSGTRLTVV.

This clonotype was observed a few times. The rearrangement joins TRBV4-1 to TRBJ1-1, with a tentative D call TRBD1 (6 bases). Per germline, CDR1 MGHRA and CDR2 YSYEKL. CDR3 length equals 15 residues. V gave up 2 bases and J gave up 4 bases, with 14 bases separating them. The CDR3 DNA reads TGCGCCAGCAGCCAAACAGCACAGGGTGGCACTGAAGCTTTCTTT. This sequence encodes CASSQTAQGGTEAFF.

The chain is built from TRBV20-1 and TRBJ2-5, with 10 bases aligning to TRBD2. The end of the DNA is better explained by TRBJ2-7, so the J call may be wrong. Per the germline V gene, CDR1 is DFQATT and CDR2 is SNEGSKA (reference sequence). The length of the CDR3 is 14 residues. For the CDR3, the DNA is TGCAGTGCTGGAAAAGCGGGGGGGGACCACGAGCAGTACTTC. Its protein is CSAGKAGGDHEQYF.

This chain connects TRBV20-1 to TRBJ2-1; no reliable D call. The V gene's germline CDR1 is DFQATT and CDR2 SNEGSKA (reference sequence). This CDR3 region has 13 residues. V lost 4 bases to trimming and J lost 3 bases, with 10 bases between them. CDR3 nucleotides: TGCAGTGCTATTGAATCGAGCTACAATGAGCAGTTCTTC. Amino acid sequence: CSAIESSYNEQFF.

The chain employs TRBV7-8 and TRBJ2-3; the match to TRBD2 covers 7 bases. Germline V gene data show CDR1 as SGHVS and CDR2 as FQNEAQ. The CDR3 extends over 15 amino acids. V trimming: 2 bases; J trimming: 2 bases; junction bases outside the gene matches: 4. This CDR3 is CASSLRRDYTDTQYF. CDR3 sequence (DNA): TGTGCCAGCAGCTTACGCCGGGACTACACAGATACGCAGTATTTT. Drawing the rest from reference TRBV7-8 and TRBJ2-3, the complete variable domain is GAGVSQSPRYKVAKRGQDVALRCDPISGHVSLFWYQQALGQGPEFLTYFQNEAQLDKSGLPSDRFFAERPEGSVSTLKIQRTQQEDSAVYLCASSLRRDYTDTQYFGPGTRLTVL.

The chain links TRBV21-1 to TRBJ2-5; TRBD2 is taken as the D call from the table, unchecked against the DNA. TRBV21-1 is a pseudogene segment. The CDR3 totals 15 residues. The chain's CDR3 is CASSKAEGLQETQYF. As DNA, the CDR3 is TGTGCCAGCAGCAAAGCGGAGGGCTTACAAGAGACCCAGTACTTC.

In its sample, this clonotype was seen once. The CDR3 region is CASSRWDKEGPGYTF. In DNA, the CDR3 is TGTGCCAGCAGCCGTTGGGACAAGGAGGGACCTGGCTACACCTTC. The V call is TRBV7-9, the J call TRBJ1-2, with D possibly being TRBD1 (6 bases). CDR1 and CDR2 from the germline V gene are SEHNR and FQNEAQ (reference sequence). Trimming took off 5 bases at V and 7 bases at J, with 20 bases between the two ends. The CDR3 has 15 residues. Drawing the rest from reference TRBV7-9 and TRBJ1-2, the complete variable domain is DTGVSQNPRHKITKRGQNVTFRCDPISEHNRLYWYRQTLGQGPEFLTYFQNEAQLEKSRLLSDRFSAERPKGSFSTLEIQRTEQGDSAMYLCASSRWDKEGPGYTFGSGTRLTVV.

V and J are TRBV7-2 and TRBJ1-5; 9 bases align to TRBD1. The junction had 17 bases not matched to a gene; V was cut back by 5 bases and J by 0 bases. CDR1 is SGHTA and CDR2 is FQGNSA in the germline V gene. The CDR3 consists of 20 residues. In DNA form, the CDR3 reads TGTGCCAGCAGCCCGATCCGCGGACAGGGGCCCACTTATAGCAATCAGCCCCAGCATTTT. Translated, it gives CASSPIRGQGPTYSNQPQHF.

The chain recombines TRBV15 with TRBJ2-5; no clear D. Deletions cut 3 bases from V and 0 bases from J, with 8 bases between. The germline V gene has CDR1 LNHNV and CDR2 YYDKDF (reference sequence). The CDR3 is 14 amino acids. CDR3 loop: CATSSQEYQETQYF. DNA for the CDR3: TGTGCCACCAGCAGTCAGGAGTACCAAGAGACCCAGTACTTC.

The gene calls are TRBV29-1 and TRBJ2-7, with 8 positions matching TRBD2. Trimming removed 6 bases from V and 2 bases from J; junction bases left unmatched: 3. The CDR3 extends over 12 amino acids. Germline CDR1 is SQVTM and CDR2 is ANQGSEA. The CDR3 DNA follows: TGCAGCGTGACTAGCGTCGCCTACGAGCAGTACTTC. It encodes CSVTSVAYEQYF.

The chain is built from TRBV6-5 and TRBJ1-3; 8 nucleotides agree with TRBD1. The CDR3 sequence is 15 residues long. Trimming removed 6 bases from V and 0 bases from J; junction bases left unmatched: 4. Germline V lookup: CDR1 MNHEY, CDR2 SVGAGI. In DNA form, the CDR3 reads TGTGCCAGCAGGGCGGGACAGGCCTCTGGAAACACCATATATTTT. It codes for CASRAGQASGNTIYF.

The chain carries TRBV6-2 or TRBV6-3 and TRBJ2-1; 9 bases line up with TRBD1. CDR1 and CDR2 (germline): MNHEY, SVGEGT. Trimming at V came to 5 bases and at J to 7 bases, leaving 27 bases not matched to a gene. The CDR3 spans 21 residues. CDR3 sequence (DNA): TGTGCCAGCAGTCTGAGGTCAGAGGGACAGGGAAACGGGAGACCCAGGAATGAGCAGTTCTTC. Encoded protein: CASSLRSEGQGNGRPRNEQFF.

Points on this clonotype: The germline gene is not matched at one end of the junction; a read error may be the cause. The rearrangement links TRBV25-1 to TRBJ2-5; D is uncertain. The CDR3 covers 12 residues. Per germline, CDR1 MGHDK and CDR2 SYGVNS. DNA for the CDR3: TGTGCCAGCAGTCCGGCCCAAGGGACCCAGTACTTC. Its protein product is CASSPAQGTQYF.

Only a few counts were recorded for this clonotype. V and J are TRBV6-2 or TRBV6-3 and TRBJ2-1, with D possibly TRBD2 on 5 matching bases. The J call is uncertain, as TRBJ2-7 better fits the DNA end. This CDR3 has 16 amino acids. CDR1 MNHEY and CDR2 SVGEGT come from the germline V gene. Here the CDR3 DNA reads TGTGCCAGCAGTCCAGTAGGCGGGCCCTCCTACAATGAGCAGTACTTC. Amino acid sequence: CASSPVGGPSYNEQYF.

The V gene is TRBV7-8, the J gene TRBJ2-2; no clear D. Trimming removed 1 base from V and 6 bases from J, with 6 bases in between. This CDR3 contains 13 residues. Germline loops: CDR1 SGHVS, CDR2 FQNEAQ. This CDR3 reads CASSLVNPGELFF. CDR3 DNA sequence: TGTGCCAGCAGCTTAGTTAATCCCGGGGAGCTGTTTTTT. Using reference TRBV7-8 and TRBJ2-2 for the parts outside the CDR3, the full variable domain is GAGVSQSPRYKVAKRGQDVALRCDPISGHVSLFWYQQALGQGPEFLTYFQNEAQLDKSGLPSDRFFAERPEGSVSTLKIQRTQQEDSAVYLCASSLVNPGELFFGEGSRLTVL.

The CDR3 nucleotides read TGCAGTGCCGGAGGCAGGACTAACTATGGCTACACCTTC. Amino acids: CSAGGRTNYGYTF. This rearrangement joins TRBV20-1 to TRBJ1-2; D unresolved. Trimming left V 6 bases short and J 0 bases short, with 11 bases between. The CDR3 has 13 amino acids. Germline loops: CDR1 DFQATT, CDR2 SNEGSKA (reference sequence).

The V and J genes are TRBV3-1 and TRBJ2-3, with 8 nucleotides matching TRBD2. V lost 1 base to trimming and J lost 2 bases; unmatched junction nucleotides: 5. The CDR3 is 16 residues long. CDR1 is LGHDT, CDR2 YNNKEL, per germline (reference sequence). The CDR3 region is CASSQGTSPNTDTQYF. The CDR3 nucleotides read TGTGCCAGCAGCCAAGGGACTAGCCCCAACACAGATACGCAGTATTTT.

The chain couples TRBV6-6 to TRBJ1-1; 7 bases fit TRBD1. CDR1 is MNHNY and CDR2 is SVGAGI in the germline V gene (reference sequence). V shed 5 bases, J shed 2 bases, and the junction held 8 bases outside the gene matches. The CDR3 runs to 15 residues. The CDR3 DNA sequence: TGTGCCAGCAGTGATCAACAGGGGAGCAACACTGAAGCTTTCTTT. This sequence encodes CASSDQQGSNTEAFF.